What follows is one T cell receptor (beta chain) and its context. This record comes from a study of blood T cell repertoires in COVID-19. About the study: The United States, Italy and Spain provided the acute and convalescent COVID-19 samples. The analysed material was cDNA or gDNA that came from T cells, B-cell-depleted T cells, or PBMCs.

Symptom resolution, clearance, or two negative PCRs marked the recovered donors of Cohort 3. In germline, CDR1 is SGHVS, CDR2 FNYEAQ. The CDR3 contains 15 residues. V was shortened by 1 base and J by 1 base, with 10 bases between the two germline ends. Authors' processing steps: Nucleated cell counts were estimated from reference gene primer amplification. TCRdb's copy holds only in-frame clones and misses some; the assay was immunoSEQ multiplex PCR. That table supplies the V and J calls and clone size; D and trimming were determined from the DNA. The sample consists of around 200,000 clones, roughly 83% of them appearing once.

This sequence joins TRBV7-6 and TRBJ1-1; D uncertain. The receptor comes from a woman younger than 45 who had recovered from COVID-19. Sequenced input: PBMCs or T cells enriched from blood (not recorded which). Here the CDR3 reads CASSLGQEPNTEAFF. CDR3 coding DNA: TGTGCCAGCAGCTTAGGGCAGGAACCGAACACTGAAGCTTTCTTT.